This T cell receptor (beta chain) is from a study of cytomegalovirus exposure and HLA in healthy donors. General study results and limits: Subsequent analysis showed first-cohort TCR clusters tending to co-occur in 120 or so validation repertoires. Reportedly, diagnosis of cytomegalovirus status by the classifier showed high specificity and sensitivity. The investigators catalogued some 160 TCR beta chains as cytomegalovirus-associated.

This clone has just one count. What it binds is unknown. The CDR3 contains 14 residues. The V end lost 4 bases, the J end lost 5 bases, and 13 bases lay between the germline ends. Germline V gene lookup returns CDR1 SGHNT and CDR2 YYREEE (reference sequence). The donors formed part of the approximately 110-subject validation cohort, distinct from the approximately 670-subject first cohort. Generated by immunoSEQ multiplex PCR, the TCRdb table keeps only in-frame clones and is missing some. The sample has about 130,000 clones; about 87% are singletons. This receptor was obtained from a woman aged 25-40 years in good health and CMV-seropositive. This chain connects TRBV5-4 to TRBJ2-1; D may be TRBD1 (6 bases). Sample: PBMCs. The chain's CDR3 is CASSPGQRNNEQFF. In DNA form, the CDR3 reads TGTGCCAGCAGCCCGGGACAAAGAAACAATGAGCAGTTCTTC.